This TCR beta chain was documented in a study of T cell repertoires in cytomegalovirus infection. This CDR3 comprises 16 residues. The V gene's germline CDR1 is MNHEY and CDR2 SVGAGI. The V and J ends lost 7 bases and 0 bases respectively, with 16 bases between them. Using its own MiXCR run on the reads, TCRdb lists one record per CDR3 protein. The data contain tens of thousands of distinct CDR3 sequences, about 44% of them singletons. On this clonotype: Antigen unknown.

Study-level results: Predominance within the ex vivo response was attributable to HLA-C-restricted CMV-specific TCR beta clonotypes.

The sequence came from a human donor in good health (CMV status not recorded). Some clones in this sample may be carry-over from other donors' samples. The chain has TRBV6-5 and TRBJ1-3; D ambiguous. The sequences come from CD8+ T cells from cultured PBMCs, collected from culture after CMV antigen stimulation. CDR3 in DNA: TGTGCCAGCACTCCCGGGCCCCGATACTCTGGAAACACCATATATTTT. Amino acid sequence: CASTPGPRYSGNTIYF.